This TCR beta chain was documented in a study of shared clonotypes between healthy human individuals. Whole-study results and caveats: Sequencing of the sorted subsets was shown by rarefaction to be incomplete despite large depth.

Splitting of CD4+ cells produced CD45RA+ naive and CD45RA-negative memory subsets. As regards this clone: Its cognate antigen is unknown.

Each PCR replicate from the sorted subsets contained about 200 ng DNA, which is 25,000 to 30,000 T cell genomes. In the original analysis: Owing to the provision of junction-only sequences devoid of quality scores by immunoSEQ, filtering differed. Repertoires were generated with immunoSEQ multiplex PCR, while TCRdb's copy carries only in-frame clones and drops some. Clone size and V and J calls were adopted from that table, with D and trimming inferred from the DNA. In the table there are 900,000 to 1,200,000 clones, around three quarters of which are singletons. The sequence derives from a man younger than 35 in good health. Some clones in this sample may be carry-over from other donors' samples. The sample comprised memory CD4+ T cells from PBMCs. Noted subset: CD45RA-negative fraction.

The CDR3: CASSSSGVTYEQYF. In nucleotides, the CDR3 is TGTGCCAGTAGTTCTAGCGGGGTTACCTACGAGCAGTACTTC. This chain uses TRBV19 with TRBJ2-7, with 9 bases aligning to TRBD2. Germline V lookup: CDR1 LNHDA, CDR2 SQIVND (reference sequence). The CDR3 is 14 amino acids. V lost 5 bases, J lost 2 bases, and 4 bases stayed unmatched.